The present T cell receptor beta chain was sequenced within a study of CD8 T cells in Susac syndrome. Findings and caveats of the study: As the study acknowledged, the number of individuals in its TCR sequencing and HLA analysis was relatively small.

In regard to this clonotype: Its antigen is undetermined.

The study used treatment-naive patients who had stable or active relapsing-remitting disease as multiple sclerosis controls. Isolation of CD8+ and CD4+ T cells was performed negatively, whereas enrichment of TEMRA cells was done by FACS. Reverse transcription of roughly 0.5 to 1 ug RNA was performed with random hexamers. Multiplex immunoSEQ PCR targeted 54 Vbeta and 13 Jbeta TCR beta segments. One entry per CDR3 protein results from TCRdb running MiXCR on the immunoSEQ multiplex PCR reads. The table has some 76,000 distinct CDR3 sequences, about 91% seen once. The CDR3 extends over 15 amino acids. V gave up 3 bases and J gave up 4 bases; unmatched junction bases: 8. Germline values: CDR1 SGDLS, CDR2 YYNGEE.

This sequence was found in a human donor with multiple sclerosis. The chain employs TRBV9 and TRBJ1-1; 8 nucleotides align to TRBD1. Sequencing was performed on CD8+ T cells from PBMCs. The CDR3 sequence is CASSGKQGDLTEAFF. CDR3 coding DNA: TGTGCCAGCAGCGGAAAACAGGGGGACCTCACTGAAGCTTTCTTT.